Given below is one T cell receptor beta chain in context. The clone's antigen remains unknown. The sample holds no much larger clone one base away, and base qualities are not on file. The junction shows trimming of 7 bases on V and 2 bases on J, and the gene matches do not reach 8 bases of it. CDR1 and CDR2 were assigned from the germline V gene (reference sequence) as SEHNR and FQNEAQ. From the cysteine up to the phenylalanine, the CDR3 has a length of 15 residues. CDR3 DNA is the only sequence kept; it has 45 bases, read in frame from the first base. This entry is derived from a study of cytomegalovirus exposure and HLA in healthy donors (dated by TCRdb to about 2017). Study-wide context: In an earlier analysis of fewer than 750 of the donors, around 300 Gb of sequence data and about 110 million unique TCR beta sequences from approximately 180 million T cells were reported. An early release covering roughly 580 HLA-typed donors comprised roughly 300 gigabases of sequencing data and tens of millions of unique TCR sequences. The genetic ancestry cluster associated with self-reported Caucasian donors included about 84% of the 300 to 400 genotyped donors. The aim of the study was to test whether cataloging public T cell receptors could identify signatures of past pathogen exposure. The study profiled the T cell repertoires of some 610 subjects by immunosequencing and related them to cytomegalovirus serostatus. A separate validation cohort of about 110 different subjects was used in addition to the roughly 700-subject first cohort. To predict cytomegalovirus infection status, the study brought together high-throughput TCR immunosequencing, statistical association of individual TCRs with disease status, and machine learning. In a later analysis, previously published TCR beta repertoires from hundreds of donors were re-analyzed and high-resolution HLA genotyping was added so that TCR occurrence patterns could be studied. In the later analysis, no new phenotypic data were used to find candidate immune exposures; instead, reliance was placed on TCR beta sequences and their occurrence across donors. An earlier analysis of 450 to 750 of the donors used high-throughput TCR beta sequencing to judge whether each TCR beta V gene segment behaved as functional or pseudogenic. Donor age, sex, ethnicity and CMV serostatus were compiled alongside the repertoire data. A later genetic analysis used genome-wide SNP genotypes for about 65% of the roughly 700 donors, treating that subset as a discovery cohort. Every repertoire in the discovery cohort had been generated on one and the same sequencing platform. HLA typing covered class I and class II loci at four-digit resolution. The number of donors typed differed by locus, with roughly 620-640 for A, B, C, DRB1 and DQB1, 522 for DQA1, 606 for DPA1, and 450 to 480 for DPB1. Because of strong linkage in the cohort, a few DR-DQ haplotypes were treated as single units for association and clustering. On average, 235,054 unique TCR beta nucleotide sequences were sequenced per donor among a few hundred genotyped donors of the cohort, with roughly 18% of those sequences being non-productive. General study outcomes and caveats: According to a later genetic analysis, donors in an Asian-associated ancestry cluster had fewer N-insertions in productive TCRs than the approximately 630-donor mean. For the cohort, immune exposure information was limited to CMV serostatus. Most TCR sequences were observed very rarely across donors, whereas some public TCRs were present in many individuals. Cytomegalovirus status was reported to be diagnosed by the classifier with high specificity and sensitivity in both the original and validation cohorts. A later analysis reported that several top co-occurrence clusters appeared linked to parvovirus B19, influenza, CMV and Epstein-Barr virus. The cohort was sequenced for TCR beta chains only, and without alpha or paired-chain data the features that could be detected were limited. In vitro tests confirmed that a few of the cytomegalovirus-associated TCR beta chains recognize cytomegalovirus antigens. The sequencing pipeline was judged likely to have produced a cluster of highly shared sequence variants as a technical artifact. In an earlier analysis of over 550 of the donors, most TCR beta V segments were observed in productive rearrangements about 90% or about 30% of the time, broadly matching IMGT annotations. About 17 rarely observed V segments, including chromosome 9 orphons, were excluded from the earlier analysis of a few hundred of the donors because counts were too low. In a later genetic analysis, a missense DCLRE1C variant was associated with V-gene and J-gene trimming of TCR beta chains, and the association was replicated in an independent cohort. A further reported finding was that TCR beta sequences accurately predicted the HLA-A and HLA-B alleles for most subjects in the first cohort. In a later analysis, some 17,000 TCR beta sequences were associated with specific HLA alleles at a false discovery rate of 0.05. Correlated functional status among segregating V segments might reflect linkage disequilibrium, but an unknown experimental factor could not be ruled out. The 87-base-pair reads could not distinguish some IMGT-functional V segments, including TRBV6-2 and TRBV6-3, so those segments were excluded. A later analysis found that TCR association rates varied across HLA loci, with DRB1 alleles showing the most associated TCRs and HLA-C alleles the fewest. A later analysis found that most CMV-associated TCR beta chains appeared HLA-restricted, with HLA associations seemingly driven largely by CMV exposure. Assigning TCR associations to individual alleles was difficult when HLA alleles, especially DR and DQ, strongly co-occurred. Compared with equally common non-associated chains, HLA-associated TCR beta chains in a later analysis were more clonally expanded and had lower generation probabilities. The authors suggested that the approach could potentially be extended to other disease states and immunological phenotypes. Roughly uniform sequencing depth across donors was assumed in presence/absence analyses, although this assumption may not hold. Because HLA typing was missing for some donors at each locus, association tests included only the typed subset. The study listed 170 or so TCR beta chains as associated with cytomegalovirus.

The cohort comprised 550 to 700 healthy bone marrow donors. Cohort members were all nominally healthy when sampled, although unrecorded immune exposures were likely present. The donor tested CMV seronegative and was one of the 352 seronegative cohort members. A peripheral blood sample was provided by each donor, and peripheral blood mononuclear cells were used for TCR beta sequencing. The Qiagen DNeasy Blood Extraction Kit was used to extract genomic DNA from the blood cell samples. Library preparation used the immunoSEQ multiplex PCR assay. A mixture of 60 forward primers for TCR Vbeta segments and 13 reverse primers for TCR Jbeta segments was used in the multiplex PCR. The CDR3 region of rearranged TCR beta genes was amplified from genomic DNA by a multiplex PCR assay. Amplified TCR beta libraries were sequenced as 87-base-pair reads on the Illumina HiSeq System. On the study's bioinformatics: A later analysis counted some 80 million unique TCR beta chains across the 670 or so repertoires, and 10 million to 12 million of these chains were shared by at least two donors. Raw reads were error-corrected and collapsed into unique sequences by a nearest-neighbor algorithm in which closely related sequences were merged to remove PCR and sequencing errors. V, D and J gene segments were assigned by aligning CDR3 sequences to IMGT reference sequences. Each retained sequence needed at least a six-nucleotide match to both a V gene segment and a J gene segment. A rearrangement counted as productive if the CDR3 had no stop codons and remained in frame with V and J, and every other rearrangement counted as non-productive. CDR3 was defined by IMGT convention, running from the second conserved V-encoded cysteine to the conserved J-encoded phenylalanine. Sequences without an unambiguous match to a single V gene segment were excluded from the earlier analysis of a few hundred of the donors. In an earlier analysis of approximately 560 of the donors, a V segment was called functional when productive rearrangements were above 56.7%, and segregating when the standard deviation between donors exceeded 5%. A statistical classification framework was built for diagnosing cytomegalovirus status from the catalog of TCR beta chain sequences. In a later analysis, TCR nucleotide sequences were compared against IMGT/GENE-DB human TR gene sequences so that V and J genes could be assigned. In a later analysis, CDR3 sequences and most-parsimonious VDJ recombination scenarios were assigned using the TCRdist pipeline. A later analysis defined each TCR beta chain by its CDR3 amino acid sequence plus V-gene family, and excluded reads lacking a unique V-gene family. A later analysis removed nearly 600 highly shared, low-generation-probability nucleotide sequences to deal with suspected cross-contamination and a sequencing artifact. A later analysis calculated a clonal expansion index for each public chain from normalized within-repertoire ranks of inferred template counts. A later analysis computed generation probabilities with a VDJ recombination model fitted to out-of-frame rearrangements, and checked the results against IGoR. In a later analysis, hypergeometric tests were used to score TCR-TCR, TCR-HLA and TCR-CMV co-occurrence, with a repertoire-size bias correction applied to TCR pairs. A later analysis estimated false discovery rates by permuting HLA or CMV assignments 20 times. In a later analysis, co-occurring TCRs were grouped with DBSCAN, and TCRdist sequence similarity was added when clustering was performed within HLA-allele-positive subsets. Co-occurrence clustering excluded repertoires with fewer than 30,000 or more than 120,000 public chains, plus five with anomalous nucleotide sharing. In its TCRdb copy, this immuneACCESS table keeps in-frame sequences only and misses some clones. Where compared with another copy, unresolved V genes explain less than half of these, and the others have no known cause. V and J calls and clone size are given by that table; D and trimming were obtained from the DNA. The sample table lists some 200,000 clones, 82% of them with a count of one. The ten largest clones represent roughly 0.097% of the sample.

The chain is made from TRBV7-9 and TRBJ1-3; TRBD1 agrees with 7 junctional bases. The sequenced sample consisted of PBMCs. The TCR sequence derives from a boy aged 2 to 9 in good health and CMV-seronegative. At the DNA level, the sequence is TGTGCCAGCACCTGGACAGGAGGTCCTGGAAACACCATATATTTT. This encodes CASTWTGGPGNTIYF.